This TCR beta chain is from a study of glioma-infiltrating T cells after dendritic cell vaccination listed by TCRdb under 2016. Regarding the research as a whole: The cohort comprised approximately 15 glioblastoma patients from Phase I and II dendritic cell vaccination trials, 9 newly diagnosed and 6 with recurrent disease. Between the early 2000s and the early 2010s, the patients were given dendritic cell vaccination pulsed with autologous tumor lysate. The vaccine was prepared from monocyte-derived dendritic cells that were cultured for approximately seven days with IL-4 and GM-CSF and then pulsed overnight with autologous tumor lysate. Patients received three intradermal dendritic cell vaccine injections at biweekly intervals in the arm below the axilla. Deep sequencing of TCR beta CDR3 regions was used to quantify tumor-infiltrating lymphocyte content and compare tumor and blood repertoires in dendritic cell-vaccinated glioblastoma patients. TCR sequencing metrics, including TIL content and tumor-blood repertoire overlap, were correlated with survival after dendritic cell vaccination.

The CDR3 numbers 18 residues from cysteine through phenylalanine. The only DNA kept is the CDR3, 54 bases in frame from the first base. TCRB CDR3 regions were amplified from approximately 2 ug genomic DNA, or all available DNA if less, using the immunoSEQ assay. The multiplex PCR relied on 60 forward primers for TCR V beta segments and 13 reverse primers for J beta segments. Synthetic control templates were spiked into each sample at limiting dilution to estimate reads per starting template. Sequencing produced 87 bp reads on the Illumina HiSeq System. In the paper's pipeline: PCR and sequencing errors were removed by a nearest neighbor algorithm that merged closely related sequences. TCR overlap was measured as the percentage of unique tumor TCR beta sequences also present in the same patient's peripheral blood. TCRdb took this table from immuneACCESS and kept in-frame rearrangements with V and J called. Such tables lack part of the clones; where checked against another copy, unresolved V genes explain under half of the gap, and the rest is unexplained. The V and J calls and clone size come from that table; D and trimming were worked out from the DNA. This sample lists tens of thousands of clones; less than 90% were detected once. The top ten constitute about an eighth of the sample.

Patients were selected for having adequate residual fresh-frozen tumor tissue and more than two years of available survival data. Molecular status otherwise varied across the glioblastoma patients, but none of them carried an isocitrate dehydrogenase mutation. PBMC were collected before vaccination, two weeks after the third vaccination, and at tumor progression if progression occurred. The Qiagen DNeasy Blood extraction Kit was used to extract genomic DNA. In the case of this clone: The clone's antigen remains unknown. The record has no base qualities; no much larger clone is one base away.

What the study reported, not specific to this receptor: The cohort was small and heterogeneous, only a few patients had full blood and tumor sets, and even fewer had initial-recurrent tumor pairs. TCR clonality showed no direct relationship with survival, which suggests that a diverse polyclonal response may be important. After dendritic cell vaccination, a higher estimated pretreatment TIL content predicted longer time to progression and overall survival. The TCR overlap response model with three groups was called speculative and said to need prospective validation.

The material sequenced was blood, taken before dendritic cell vaccination. The chain was built from TRBV21-1 and TRBJ1-5. TRBV21-1 is deemed a pseudogene. The source is a human donor with glioblastoma. The CDR3 corresponds to CASSKATGGSYSNQPQHF. The DNA sequence is given as TGTGCCAGCAGCAAAGCTACGGGTGGCAGCTATAGCAATCAGCCCCAGCATTTT.